These 20 T cell receptor beta chains were all obtained from the same sample, sequenced in a study of blood T cell repertoires in COVID-19. The data were produced by immunoSEQ multiplex PCR, yet TCRdb's version contains in-frame clones alone and is incomplete. Among roughly 93,000 clones, roughly 80% were seen once, and the ten largest hold about 10%. Input material: peripheral blood. All receptors derive from an elderly woman with acute or convalescent COVID-19.

V is TRBV12-3 or TRBV12-4 and J is TRBJ1-2; 7 bases are a match to TRBD1. J lost 1 base, V lost 8 bases, and 4 bases had no gene match. CDR3 length: 13 amino acids. The CDR3 DNA follows: TGTGCCAGCCTCAGGGGGGATAACTATGGCTACACCTTC. It encodes CASLRGDNYGYTF.

This chain uses TRBV28 with TRBJ1-1; D ambiguous. The CDR3 spans 13 residues. V was shortened by 5 bases and J by 6 bases, with 13 bases between the two germline ends. The germline V gene has CDR1 MDHEN and CDR2 SYDVKM. CDR3 loop: CASSPTLPPEAFF. CDR3 nucleotides: TGTGCCAGCAGTCCGACATTACCACCTGAAGCTTTCTTT.

This chain connects TRBV18 to TRBJ2-3, with 7 bases that match TRBD1. Germline V gene lookup returns CDR1 KGHSH and CDR2 LQKENI. Losses at the gene ends were 4 bases for V and 0 bases for J; bases not matched to a gene: 10. The CDR3 totals 17 residues. CDR3 region: CASSLYSQGSSTDTQYF. The CDR3 nucleotides are TGTGCCAGCTCACTTTACTCACAGGGGTCTAGCACAGATACGCAGTATTTT.

J is TRBJ1-1 and V is TRBV27, with 7 positions matching TRBD1. Trimming removed 4 bases from V and 0 bases from J; junction bases left unmatched: 8. The CDR3 has 16 residues. The germline V gene has CDR1 MNHEY and CDR2 SMNVEV (reference sequence). CDR3 in amino acids: CASSSQTGYMNTEAFF. In DNA, the CDR3 is TGTGCCAGCAGTTCTCAGACAGGGTACATGAACACTGAAGCTTTCTTT.

The rearrangement uses TRBV7-2 and TRBJ2-3; 7 bases agree with TRBD2. The CDR3 is 16 amino acids. CDR1 and CDR2 (germline): SGHTA, FQGNSA. V gave up 1 base and J gave up 4 bases; unmatched junction bases: 8. The DNA for the CDR3 is TGTGCCAGCAGCTTAGGGACTAGTATAAAATCAGATACGCAGTATTTT. Protein product: CASSLGTSIKSDTQYF.

V gene TRBV5-1 combines with J gene TRBJ2-3; no reliable D call. Germline loops: CDR1 SGHRS, CDR2 YFSETQ. The CDR3 loop spans 14 amino acids. The germline V and J ends were trimmed by 1 base and 2 bases, with 8 bases remaining between them. The CDR3 here is CASSLWAATDTQYF. CDR3 DNA sequence: TGCGCCAGCAGCTTGTGGGCAGCCACAGATACGCAGTATTTT.

Only a few counts were recorded for this clone. V gene TRBV3-1 (or the pseudogene TRBV3-2) combines with J gene TRBJ2-6; tentative D call: TRBD1 (6 bases). This CDR3 contains 15 residues. The germline CDR1 and CDR2 sequences are LGHDT and YNNKEL (reference sequence). The V end was cut by 3 bases, the J end by 2 bases, with 8 bases between. The DNA for the CDR3 is TGTGCCAGCAGCCAGGGGGCAGCTGGGGCCAACGTCCTGACTTTC. Its protein product is CASSQGAAGANVLTF.

The V gene is TRBV3-1 (or the pseudogene TRBV3-2), the J gene TRBJ2-7; no firm D call. Trimming took 0 bases from V and 1 from J, leaving 7 bases between them. The length of the CDR3 is 14 residues. Germline CDR1 is LGHDT and CDR2 is YNNKEL (reference sequence). DNA of the CDR3: TGTGCCAGCAGCCAAGAAGAGTGGTCCTACGAGCAGTACTTC. This translates into CASSQEEWSYEQYF.

V and J are TRBV15 and TRBJ2-1; 7 positions match TRBD2. The CDR3 length is 16 residues. The ends lost 2 bases at V and 4 bases at J; junction bases unmatched: 8. Germline CDR1 and CDR2: LNHNV and YYDKDF (reference sequence). The CDR3 reads CATSRLEGGLYNEQFF. The CDR3, as DNA: TGTGCCACCAGCAGATTAGAGGGAGGGCTATACAATGAGCAGTTCTTC. Variable domain in full (rest from reference TRBV15 and TRBJ2-1): DAMVIQNPRYQVTQFGKPVTLSCSQTLNHNVMYWYQQKSSQAPKLLFHYYDKDFNNEADTPDNFQSRRPNTSFCFLDIRSPGLGDTAMYLCATSRLEGGLYNEQFFGPGTRLTVL.

This clone is a singleton in its sample. The chain has TRBV28 and TRBJ1-3, with 7 bases matching TRBD1. The CDR3 runs 15 residues. Unmatched junction bases numbered 8, after V lost 6 bases and J lost 3 bases. From germline, CDR1 is MDHEN and CDR2 SYDVKM. CDR3: CASSSTPGGGNTIYF. In nucleotides, the CDR3 is TGTGCCAGCAGCTCCACCCCAGGGGGTGGAAACACCATATATTTT.

The CDR3 is CASSLLLQGGTEAFF. DNA of the CDR3: TGTGCCAGCAGCTTGCTCCTACAGGGCGGCACTGAAGCTTTCTTT. The chain is built from TRBV5-4 and TRBJ1-1, with D tentatively TRBD1 (6 bases). The germline V and J ends were trimmed by 1 base and 4 bases, with 14 bases remaining between them. CDR1 is SGHNT and CDR2 is YYREEE in the germline V gene (reference sequence). The length of the CDR3 is 15 residues.

The chain has TRBV7-8 and TRBJ2-7; TRBD1 aligns across 7 bases. V shed 1 base, J shed 2 bases, and the junction held 8 bases outside the gene matches. This CDR3 contains 16 residues. Germline assignment: CDR1 SGHVS and CDR2 FQNEAQ. Here the CDR3 reads CASSLGMVQGAYEQYV. CDR3 nucleotides: TGTGCCAGCAGCTTAGGAATGGTGCAGGGGGCCTACGAGCAGTACGTC.

The chain uses TRBV3-1 (or the pseudogene TRBV3-2) and TRBJ1-4; D not resolved. Germline loops: CDR1 LGHDT, CDR2 YNNKEL (reference sequence). V lost 4 bases and J lost 5, with 11 bases in between. The CDR3 spans 14 residues. The CDR3 spells CASSPSRGNEKLFF. In DNA, the CDR3 is TGTGCCAGCAGCCCCAGTCGGGGAAATGAAAAACTGTTTTTT.

J is TRBJ2-1 and V is TRBV6-2 or TRBV6-3; 8 bases map to TRBD1. This CDR3 region has 13 residues. Germline trimming cut 6 bases from V and 14 bases from J; bases unmatched to any gene: 12. Germline V gene sequence: CDR1 MNHEY, CDR2 SVGEGT. DNA of the CDR3: TGTGCCAGCAGCCAACTCAGGGGACAGGTAAAGTTCTTC. As protein: CASSQLRGQVKFF.

The chain joins TRBV19 to TRBJ1-5; no firm D call. Germline V lookup: CDR1 LNHDA, CDR2 SQIVND (reference sequence). The CDR3 contains 13 residues. Trimming removed 7 bases at V and 3 bases at J, with 10 bases between. The CDR3 DNA follows: TGTGCCAGTACCGGACGGGACAATCAGCCCCAGCATTTT. Its translation is CASTGRDNQPQHF.

This clone was counted between two and nine times. The V call is TRBV28, the J call TRBJ1-1; a weak D match, TRBD1 (6 bases). The CDR3 covers 13 residues. Germline lookup yields CDR1 MDHEN and CDR2 SYDVKM. V was clipped by 6 bases and J by 3 bases, with 11 bases between them. The CDR3 here is CASRAQGHTEAFF. CDR3 coding DNA: TGTGCCAGCAGGGCGCAGGGGCACACTGAAGCTTTCTTT.

The chain is built from TRBV19 and TRBJ1-2; a possible D gene is TRBD1 (6 bases). Trimming left V 7 bases short and J 4 bases short, with 19 bases between. The CDR3 runs to 15 residues. The germline gives CDR1 LNHDA, CDR2 SQIVND (reference sequence). CDR3 DNA: TGTGCCAGTATCAACGTACCGGGACAAGCCTATGGCTACACCTTC. Translating it yields CASINVPGQAYGYTF.

The V gene is TRBV11-2, the J gene TRBJ1-1; 7 positions agree with TRBD1. Germline CDR1 is SGHAT and CDR2 is FQNNGV. The CDR3 loop spans 16 amino acids. V gave up 5 bases and J gave up 1 base; unmatched junction bases: 10. Here the CDR3 reads CASSPRQGPRNTEAFF. In DNA, the CDR3 is TGTGCCAGCAGCCCAAGACAGGGCCCACGGAACACTGAAGCTTTCTTT.

J is TRBJ1-1 and V is TRBV12-3 or TRBV12-4, with 7 nucleotides matching TRBD1. The junction had 10 bases not matched to a gene; V was cut back by 10 bases and J by 5 bases. The CDR3 consists of 13 residues. CDR3 DNA: TGTGCCACCAGCGAAGGGGGCGTAACTGAAGCTTTCTTT. The encoded protein is CATSEGGVTEAFF.

The gene calls are TRBV5-1 and TRBJ2-1; 10 bases are a match to TRBD1. There are 14 residues in the CDR3. The V gene end was trimmed by 2 bases and the J gene end by 8 bases; junction bases not matched to a gene: 4. Per the germline V gene, CDR1 is SGHRS and CDR2 is YFSETQ. The CDR3 DNA is TGCGCCAGCAGCTTAGGGACAGGGGTCTATGAGCAGTTCTTC. Residues: CASSLGTGVYEQFF.